In this sample, the clone carrying this T cell receptor beta chain turned up many times. This CDR3 comprises 14 residues. Germline V gene data show CDR1 as LNHNV and CDR2 as YYDKDF (reference sequence). V was shortened by 1 base and J by 1 base, with 4 bases between the two germline ends. This record comes from a study of neurological immune-mediated disorders. In TCRdb, the 5' RACE reads were re-called with MiXCR into one record per CDR3 protein. The data contain approximately 30,000 distinct CDR3 sequences, about 4% of them singletons. Sequencing was done on a sample of CD4+ T cells from blood. The sequence derives from a woman aged 40-49 years in good health. The chain carries TRBV15 and TRBJ2-2; D ambiguous. CDR3 residues: CATSRAQNTGELFF. CDR3 sequence (DNA): TGTGCCACCAGCAGAGCGCAGAACACCGGGGAGCTGTTTTTT.